The rows below give T cell receptor beta chains drawn from one sample of a study of T cell repertoires and HLA-DP antigens. These TCRs' antigens remain unknown. Assay used: immunoSEQ multiplex PCR; TCRdb lists only in-frame clones, some missing. The table includes around 70,000 clones, around 77% detected once. The source material was CD4+ T cells from PBMCs. The source of these receptors is a man in his sixties in good health and CMV-seronegative. CDR3s include the opening cysteine and the closing phenylalanine or tryptophan. A D gene is named only where the DNA matches it firmly. The size field is filled for only some rows; it gives once, few, many or a size class.

TRBV5-1	few	.	TRBJ1-6	TGCGCCAGCAGCTCCTGGGGTGGTAATTCACCCCTCCACTTT	CASSSWGGNSPLHF
TRBV10-3	.	TRBD1	TRBJ1-5	TGTGCCATCACCGCGGGACAGGGTCATCGGCCCCAGCATTTT	CAITAGQGHRPQHF
TRBV7-9	.	TRBD2	TRBJ2-3	TGTGCCAGCAGCTTATGGCGGGGGGTGACCACAGATACGCAGTATTTT	CASSLWRGVTTDTQYF
TRBV5-5	.	.	TRBJ1-1	TGTGCCAGCAGCTTGTATGGGGGGAACACTGAAGCTTTCTTT	CASSLYGGNTEAFF
TRBV19	.	.	TRBJ2-3	TGTGCCAGTAGTATGTTCGGACGGACAAGCACAGATACGCAGTATTTT	CASSMFGRTSTDTQYF
TRBV19	.	TRBD2	TRBJ2-1	TGTGCCAGTAGTATAGCTCGGACTAGCGTCCCTGAGAGGCAGTTCTTC	CASSIARTSVPERQFF
TRBV6-5	.	TRBD2	TRBJ2-5	TGTGCCAGCAGTTACGGTACTAGCGGGAGTGGAGAGACCCAGTACTTC	CASSYGTSGSGETQYF
TRBV4-2	.	.	TRBJ1-5	TGTGCCAGCAGCCAAGATCTCCCAGGTCATCATAGCAATCAGCCCCAGCATTTT	CASSQDLPGHHSNQPQHF
TRBV7-8	.	TRBD1	TRBJ2-5	TGTGCCAGCAGCGTCAGACAGGGGATGGGGGAGACCCAGTACTTC	CASSVRQGMGETQYF
TRBV9	.	TRBD1	TRBJ2-1	TGTGCCAGCAGCTTGACCGGGACAGGCTCCTACAATGAGCAGTTCTTC	CASSLTGTGSYNEQFF
TRBV7-9	few	.	TRBJ1-1	TGTGCCAGCAGCCAAGACCAGGGTTCTTTAGCTTTCTTT	CASSQDQGSLAFF
TRBV14	.	.	TRBJ1-2	TGTGCCAGCAGCCAAGATATGGACCTTATTCCTGGCTACACCTTC	CASSQDMDLIPGYTF
TRBV30	.	.	TRBJ1-2	TGTGCCTGGAGTCCCGCTTCAGGGAACTATGGCTACACCTTC	CAWSPASGNYGYTF
TRBV7-9	.	TRBD1	TRBJ2-1	TGTGCCAGCAGCTTAGACAGGGGAATGAGGGACAATGAGCAGTTCTTC	CASSLDRGMRDNEQFF
TRBV4-2	.	.	TRBJ1-2	TGTGCCAGCAGCCACCTACAGGACCTCCGTGCCTACACCTTC	CASSHLQDLRAYTF
TRBV4-2	.	.	TRBJ1-5	TGTGCCAGCAGCCAAGATGAGAGGGGCGCGAATCAGCCCCAGCATTTT	CASSQDERGANQPQHF
TRBV28	.	.	TRBJ2-6	TGTGCCAGCAGTTCCGGACAGATCTCTGGGGCCAACGTCCTGACTTTC	CASSSGQISGANVLTF
TRBV4-3	many	.	TRBJ1-2	TGCGCCAGCAGCCAAGATTTTCGGGGGCTTGGCTACACCTTC	CASSQDFRGLGYTF
TRBV7-8	.	.	TRBJ2-7	TGTGCCAGCAGCCGACAGGGGAGGGTAGACGAGCAGTACTTC	CASSRQGRVDEQYF
TRBV7-9	.	.	TRBJ1-1	TGTGCCAGCAGCCCCGTGGGGGGGACTGAAGCTTTCTTT	CASSPVGGTEAFF
TRBV4-1	.	TRBD1	TRBJ1-2	TGCGCCAGCAGCCAAGATTCCCCAGGGGGCTATGGCTACACCTTC	CASSQDSPGGYGYTF
TRBV7-2	.	.	TRBJ2-2	TGTGCCAGCAGACCGGGACTCTACACCGGGGAGCTGTTTTTT	CASRPGLYTGELFF
TRBV5-1	.	.	TRBJ1-5	TGCGCCAGCAGCTTTATGAATCAGCCCCAGCATTTT	CASSFMNQPQHF
TRBV9	once	TRBD2	TRBJ2-5	TGTGCCAGCAGCGCTAGCGGGGGGAACCAAGAGACCCAGTACTTC	CASSASGGNQETQYF
TRBV6-1	.	.	TRBJ2-3	TGTGCCAGCGCGGGGTCAGGGGCAGATACGCAGTATTTT	CASAGSGADTQYF
TRBV30	.	TRBD1	TRBJ2-1	TGTGCCTGGGGGATAGGACAGGGTGTTCGGGGTGAGCAGTTCTTC	CAWGIGQGVRGEQFF
TRBV10-3	.	.	TRBJ1-5	TGTGCCATCAGCCGCGACAAGTATAGCAATCAGCCCCAGCATTTT	CAISRDKYSNQPQHF
TRBV18	.	TRBD1	TRBJ1-2	TGTGCCAGCTCACCGACAGGGTTCGGCTACACCTTC	CASSPTGFGYTF
TRBV4-3	once	.	TRBJ2-1	TGCGCCAGCAGCCAATCATCAGCCTCGGGGGCCAATGAGCAGTTCTTC	CASSQSSASGANEQFF
TRBV9	.	.	TRBJ1-3	TGTGCCAGCAGCGTAGTTTCAGGTGATGGAAACACCATATATTTT	CASSVVSGDGNTIYF
TRBV2	few	TRBD2	TRBJ2-3	TGTGCCAGAGGTAGCGGGAGCGGGGATACGCAGTATTTT	CARGSGSGDTQYF
TRBV2	few	.	TRBJ1-5	TGTGCCAGCAGTGAAGAACATGTTAGCAATCAGCCCCAGCATTTT	CASSEEHVSNQPQHF
TRBV11-2	few	.	TRBJ2-7	TGTGCCAGCAGCTTATCCGCAGTGGGGGAGCAGTACTTC	CASSLSAVGEQYF
TRBV9	few	.	TRBJ2-1	TGTGCCAGCAGCACCTGGGGCTCCGTCTCCTACAATGAGCAGTTCTTC	CASSTWGSVSYNEQFF
TRBV15	.	.	TRBJ2-4	TGTGCCACCAGCAGAACTCTGGACCTAGCCAAAAACATTCAGTACTTC	CATSRTLDLAKNIQYF
TRBV19	.	.	TRBJ1-4	TGTGCCAGTAGAAAGGGAAGCGGTGAAAAACTGTTTTTT	CASRKGSGEKLFF
TRBV20-1	once	.	TRBJ1-2	TGCAGTGCCAGACGTGGGAACGGCTACACCTTC	CSARRGNGYTF
TRBV14	once	.	TRBJ1-6	TGTGCCAGCAGCCAAGTCACGGGAACCTATAATTCACCCCTCCACTTT	CASSQVTGTYNSPLHF
TRBV6-5	.	.	TRBJ2-7	TGTGCCAGCAGTTACTCGACACCTAACGGCTACGAGCAGTACTTC	CASSYSTPNGYEQYF
TRBV29-1	once	TRBD1	TRBJ2-2	TGCAGCGCCGGTGGAACAGGGGGCACCGGGGAGCTGTTTTTT	CSAGGTGGTGELFF
TRBV9	once	.	TRBJ2-3	TGTGCCAGCAGCGTAACGGGACTGGGCACAGATACGCAGTATTTT	CASSVTGLGTDTQYF
TRBV7-8	.	.	TRBJ2-2	TGTGCCAGCAGCTTAGCTTCGACTGGGGAGCTGTTTTTT	CASSLASTGELFF
TRBV5-1	once	.	TRBJ1-2	TGCGCCAGCAGCGATTGGACGGGGGGCTACACCTTC	CASSDWTGGYTF
TRBV9	.	TRBD1	TRBJ1-3	TGTGCCAGCAGCGTCAGACCCTATGTTACCGGGACAGGGGGAGGAACGTCTGGAAACACCATATATTTT	CASSVRPYVTGTGGGTSGNTIYF
TRBV7-2	.	.	TRBJ2-5	TGTGCCAGCAGCTTATCTCCCCAAGAGACCCAGTACTTC	CASSLSPQETQYF
TRBV4-3	few	.	TRBJ1-1	TGCGCCAGCAGCCGGGGGGGAGTCGGTGAAGCTTTCTTT	CASSRGGVGEAFF
TRBV6-1	many	.	TRBJ2-2	TGCCTCACTGGGTCCAGGGTCACCGGGGAGCTGTTTTTT	CLTGSRVTGELFF
TRBV7-2	.	TRBD2	TRBJ2-1	TGTGCCAGCAGCTACGATCTAGCGGGAAGCTCCTACAATGAGCAGTTCTTC	CASSYDLAGSSYNEQFF
TRBV5-1	.	.	TRBJ1-6	TGCGCCAGCAGCGGTGGGGGAAACAGCCCCGGAGCCCTCCACTTT	CASSGGGNSPGALHF
TRBV11-3	.	TRBD1	TRBJ2-2	TGTGCCAGCAGCTTTTCAGGGGGGAACACCGGGGAGCTGTTTTTT	CASSFSGGNTGELFF
TRBV5-6	.	.	TRBJ2-7	TGTGCCAGCAGCCCCAGGCAGGGCCTAAACGAGCAGTACTTC	CASSPRQGLNEQYF
TRBV6-1	.	.	TRBJ1-2	TGTGCCAGCATGGCGGGTACTAACTATGGCTACACCTTC	CASMAGTNYGYTF
TRBV7-2	.	.	TRBJ2-1	TGTGCCAGCAGCTTATCCAATGAGCAGTTCTTC	CASSLSNEQFF
TRBV5-4	.	TRBD1	TRBJ1-2	TGTGCCAGCAGCTCCAGGGACAGCTATGGCTACACCTTC	CASSSRDSYGYTF
TRBV30	.	.	TRBJ1-2	TGTGCCTGGAGTAGGCAGCAAGCTAACTATGGCTACACCTTC	CAWSRQQANYGYTF